These 13 T cell receptor beta chains were sequenced from one sample in a study of T cells after yellow fever vaccination. TCRdb processed the 5' RACE reads anew with MiXCR; each CDR3 protein has one entry. Here the sample spans around 610,000 distinct CDR3 sequences, about 14% being singletons. The starting material was PBMCs, obtained on the day of the yellow fever booster vaccination. These receptor sequences come from a young man who received the YFV17D yellow fever vaccine.

This clonotype has only a few counts. This chain connects TRBV20-1 to TRBJ2-6; D is undetermined. This CDR3 region has 15 residues. V was trimmed by 3 bases and J by 0 bases, leaving 9 bases between them. Per the germline V gene, CDR1 is DFQATT and CDR2 is SNEGSKA (reference sequence). The CDR3 spells CSASGVLSGANVLTF. The CDR3 region has the DNA TGCAGTGCTAGTGGTGTCCTCTCTGGGGCCAACGTCCTGACTTTC.

This chain joins TRBV9 and TRBJ2-1, with a possible D match to TRBD2 (5 bases). Trimming removed 0 bases from V and 9 bases from J, with 10 bases in between. Per the germline V gene, CDR1 is SGDLS and CDR2 is YYNGEE. The CDR3 totals 13 residues. The CDR3: CASSVGLGSEQFF. The CDR3 bases are TGTGCCAGCAGCGTAGGGCTGGGGAGTGAGCAGTTCTTC.

CDR3: CSARDRGTGVTGELFF. CDR3 sequence (DNA): TGCAGTGCTAGAGATCGCGGGACAGGGGTCACCGGGGAGCTGTTTTTT. This chain links TRBV20-1 with TRBJ2-2; 10 bases map to TRBD1. Germline V CDR1 and CDR2: DFQATT, SNEGSKA (reference sequence). V lost 0 bases, J lost 4 bases, and 5 bases stayed unmatched. There are 16 residues in the CDR3.

The chain employs TRBV7-9 and TRBJ2-7, with 8 bases aligning to TRBD2. Germline values: CDR1 SEHNR, CDR2 FQNEAQ (reference sequence). Trimming at V came to 3 bases and at J to 5 bases, leaving 12 bases not matched to a gene. The CDR3 is 16 amino acids. This chain's CDR3 is CASSFSSSGSPHEQYF. The CDR3 DNA reads as TGTGCCAGCAGCTTCAGCTCGAGCGGGAGTCCCCACGAGCAGTACTTC.

This clonotype was recorded many times. The J gene is TRBJ2-2, the V gene TRBV12-3 or TRBV12-4; 11 bases match TRBD2. This CDR3 is 16 amino acids long. Trimming removed 5 bases from V and 3 bases from J; junction bases left unmatched: 5. The CDR3 nucleotides read TGTGCCAGCAGTCCCCTAGCGGGAGGCTACACCGGGGAGCTGTTTTTT. Translation: CASSPLAGGYTGELFF.

This chain connects TRBV5-1 to TRBJ1-4; D is perhaps TRBD1 (6 bases). V dropped 4 bases and J dropped 0 bases, with 10 bases sitting between them. CDR3 size: 15 residues. Germline V gives CDR1 SGHRS, CDR2 YFSETQ. CDR3 protein: CASSTEGATNEKLFF. CDR3 bases: TGCGCCAGCAGCACCGAGGGGGCAACTAATGAAAAACTGTTTTTT.

V usage is TRBV29-1 and J usage is TRBJ2-3; no definite D call. CDR1 is SQVTM and CDR2 is ANQGSEA in the germline V gene. The CDR3 length is 11 residues. Trimming removed 3 bases at V and 4 bases at J, with 5 bases between. The CDR3 loop is CSVDAADTQYF. CDR3 nucleotide sequence: TGCAGCGTTGACGCGGCAGATACGCAGTATTTT.

The chain links TRBV25-1 to TRBJ2-7; D gene ambiguous. The CDR3 runs 15 residues. CDR1 is MGHDK, CDR2 SYGVNS, per germline. The V end lost 7 bases, the J end lost 2 bases, and 18 bases lay between the germline ends. CDR3 sequence: CASMHFSGRAYEQYF. The DNA of the CDR3 is TGTGCCAGCATGCACTTCTCCGGCCGGGCCTACGAGCAGTACTTC.

With respect to this clonotype: The conserved phenylalanine or tryptophan is not found at the CDR3 terminus, so this likely reflects a read error. The chain carries TRBV6-2 or TRBV6-3 and TRBJ2-7; D might be TRBD2 (5 bases). V shed 2 bases and J shed 1 base, with 21 bases lying between them. Looked up from germline, CDR1 is MNHEY and CDR2 is SVGEGT. The CDR3 spans 18 residues. CDR3 residues: CASSYGLQDSTFSYEQYL. The CDR3 DNA is TGTGCCAGCAGTTACGGCCTTCAGGACTCCACCTTTTCCTACGAGCAGTACTTA.

This chain links TRBV5-4 with TRBJ2-2; no clear D gene. CDR1 is SGHNT, CDR2 YYREEE, per germline (reference sequence). V lost 6 bases to trimming and J lost 1 base, with 13 bases between them. CDR3 length equals 15 residues. The CDR3 bases are TGTGCCAGCAATGATAGGGCCCAGAACACCGGGGAGCTGTTTTTT. Protein sequence: CASNDRAQNTGELFF. Variable domain in full (rest from reference TRBV5-4 and TRBJ2-2): ETGVTQSPTHLIKTRGQQVTLRCSSQSGHNTVSWYQQALGQGPQFIFQYYREEENGRGNFPPRFSGLQFPNYSSELNVNALELDDSALYLCASNDRAQNTGELFFGEGSRLTVL.

This clonotype showed up just a few times. The V and J genes are TRBV27 and TRBJ2-4, with 11 bases lining up with TRBD2. Germline V CDR1 and CDR2: MNHEY, SMNVEV (reference sequence). Trimming took 3 bases from V and 0 from J; bases not matched to a gene: 10. This CDR3 has 19 amino acids. CDR3 region: CASSFRLAGNPLAKNIQYF. As DNA, the CDR3 is TGTGCCAGCAGTTTTCGACTAGCGGGGAATCCCCTAGCCAAAAACATTCAGTACTTC.

This clonotype has only a few counts. V usage is TRBV7-2 and J usage is TRBJ2-3; 9 nucleotides align to TRBD2. J was trimmed by 6 bases and V by 0 bases; bases with no gene match: 7. Germline CDR1 and CDR2: SGHTA and FQGNSA. The CDR3 is 16 amino acids. CDR3 bases: TGTGCCAGCAGCTTAGCTGTTAGCGGGAGTAGGGATACGCAGTATTTT. It encodes CASSLAVSGSRDTQYF.

The chain employs TRBV27 and TRBJ2-1, with 7 bases that match TRBD1. CDR3 size: 15 residues. Trimming took 6 bases from V and 4 from J; bases not matched to a gene: 9. Germline V CDR1 and CDR2: MNHEY, SMNVEV (reference sequence). The CDR3 sequence is CASRTTGVYYNEQFF. CDR3 nucleotide sequence: TGTGCCAGCAGAACAACAGGGGTTTATTACAATGAGCAGTTCTTC.